This T cell receptor beta chain was recovered during a study of blood T cells in healthy people across ages. PBMCs were isolated at a quantity of at least 6.5 million per sample. General study findings and limits: Older age went with lower TCR beta diversity per million T cells, in a roughly linear way. Long-lived donors had more naive CD4+ cells and higher diversity than aged donors.

This clonotype has a count of ten or more. Its specificity is not known. Through a sample-barcoded 5' primer and a J-beta primer mix, a second PCR was run for 7 to 11 cycles. TCRdb reprocessed the 5' RACE reads with MiXCR, giving one entry per CDR3 protein. The sample comprises about 1,800,000 distinct CDR3 sequences, approximately 28% of which are singletons, and more than 6% rests with the top ten. The sample taken for sequencing was blood. The TCR was taken from a woman in her 30s in good health.

CDR3 amino acids: CSVEDRTYGYTF. For the CDR3, the DNA is TGCAGCGTTGAAGATCGGACGTATGGCTACACCTTC. V and J are TRBV29-1 and TRBJ1-2; D is uncertain. The germline V gene encodes CDR1 SQVTM and CDR2 ANQGSEA. The CDR3 has 12 amino acids. Trimming shortened V by 0 bases and J by 5 bases, and 7 bases separated the two germline ends.